This paragraph reports one T cell receptor (beta chain). Its antigen is unidentified. The entirety of the isolated RNA underwent reverse transcription, so expressed TCRB transcripts were sequenced. Method: immunoSEQ multiplex PCR; TCRdb's copy keeps in-frame clones and lacks some. The sample lists a few hundred thousand clones, about 13% occurring once. The data are from a study of beta chain features in type 1 diabetes. Germline CDR1 reads SGHNT; CDR2 reads YYREEE (reference sequence). The V gene end was trimmed by 4 bases and the J gene end by 2 bases; junction bases not matched to a gene: 5. The CDR3 is 16 residues long. Study-level points and caveats: When Type 1 diabetes patients were examined, their TCRB CDR3s proved moderately but significantly shorter in all four CD4+ subsets.

The V gene is TRBV5-4, the J gene TRBJ2-3; 12 bases are a match to TRBD1. The sample comprised naive CD4+ T cells from blood. The clonotype was recovered from a woman under 30 with type 1 diabetes. The CDR3 loop reads CASSKGTGGPTDTQYF. The DNA of the CDR3 is TGTGCCAGCAGCAAAGGGACAGGGGGCCCCACAGATACGCAGTATTTT.